This T cell receptor (beta chain) was recovered during a study of blood T cell repertoires in COVID-19. Overall study: Researchers got acute and convalescent COVID-19 samples from the United States, Italy and Spain.

Sequenced by immunoSEQ multiplex PCR; TCRdb stores in-frame clones only, minus some. The sample lists more than 200,000 clones; under 90% were seen once. With 1 base removed from V and 0 bases from J, the gap between germline ends came to 7 bases. Germline V gives CDR1 SEHNR, CDR2 FQNEAQ (reference sequence). CDR3 length equals 15 residues. Sequenced sample: peripheral blood. This receptor was obtained from a man aged 55 to 70 with acute or convalescent COVID-19. The V and J genes are TRBV7-9 and TRBJ1-5; the D gene is possibly TRBD1 (5 bases). The CDR3 spells CASSLGGPSNQPQHF. CDR3 sequence (DNA): TGTGCCAGCAGCTTAGGGGGCCCTAGCAATCAGCCCCAGCATTTT.